The sequence of this TCR beta chain was determined in a study of T-cell reconstitution after alpha-beta-depleted transplantation in children. This clonotype was seen more than once but under ten times. The antigen is unknown. Points from the study as a whole: One year after transplant, T-cell counts and diversity came mostly from newly produced T cells.

Library preparation (for TCRbeta) was performed with unique molecular identifiers. TCRdb re-analysed the PCR reads in MiXCR, keeping a single row per CDR3 protein. The sample carries 250,000 to 400,000 distinct CDR3 sequences, approximately 20% recorded once. Germline CDR1 and CDR2: SGHRS and YFSETQ. The junction had 5 bases not matched to a gene; V was cut back by 3 bases and J by 5 bases. CDR3 length equals 15 residues. This chain joins TRBV5-1 and TRBJ2-1; TRBD2 aligns across 10 bases. The TCR comes from a male patient between 5 and 17 years old who had a stem cell transplant for acute lymphoblastic leukemia, so the T cells may come from the graft donor. Here the sequenced sample was PBMCs, mostly from graft donor cells, taken 180 days after TCRalphabeta/CD19-depleted stem cell transplant. The CDR3 DNA reads TGCGCCAGCAGCTGGACTAGCGGAGCCCACAATGAGCAGTTCTTC. Protein sequence: CASSWTSGAHNEQFF.